Reported below is one TCR beta chain. One end of the junction varies from germline; a read error may be responsible. This CDR3 comprises 13 residues. Sequencing used immunoSEQ multiplex PCR; TCRdb keeps in-frame clones, though not all of them. The data show about 110,000 clones, with 70% to 90% seen just once and around 1.1% held by the top ten. The data were obtained in a study of blood T cell repertoires in COVID-19. Across the whole study: PBMCs, B-cell-depleted T cells, or T cells were the source of the cDNA or gDNA that made up the material.

The V gene is TRBV12-3 or TRBV12-4, the J gene TRBJ2-5; TRBD2 agrees at 8 bases. The sample consisted of peripheral blood. The sequence derives from a human donor in a cohort sampled during active COVID-19. CDR3 residues: CASSSSGPLLEDF. Written as DNA, the CDR3 is TGTGCCAGCAGTTCTAGCGGGCCGCTTTTGGAGGACTTC.